Detailed here is one T cell receptor (beta chain). One end of the junction fails to match germline, which may point to a read error. The data stem from a study of blood T cell repertoires in COVID-19. Study-level information: Acute and convalescent COVID-19 samples came from the United States, Italy and Spain. PBMCs, B-cell-depleted T cells, or T cells were the source of the cDNA or gDNA that made up the material.

In the study's own analysis: Reference gene primer amplification gave estimated nucleated cell counts. Sequencing was performed with immunoSEQ multiplex PCR; in TCRdb, only in-frame clones are kept and a portion is missing. That table furnishes V, J and clone size, whereas the DNA furnished D and trimming. The table includes about 260,000 clones, 86% detected once. The CDR3 runs to 14 residues. Germline values: CDR1 SSHAT, CDR2 FNYEAQ (reference sequence). The sequence was obtained from a man between 18 and 29 years old with active or convalescent COVID-19. The sample was peripheral blood. The chain has TRBV7-7 and TRBJ2-5, with a possible D match to TRBD1 (5 bases). CDR3 in DNA: TGTGCTAGCAGCTTTGGGGCACTCCAAGAGACCCAGTACTTC. This codes for CASSFGALQETQYF.